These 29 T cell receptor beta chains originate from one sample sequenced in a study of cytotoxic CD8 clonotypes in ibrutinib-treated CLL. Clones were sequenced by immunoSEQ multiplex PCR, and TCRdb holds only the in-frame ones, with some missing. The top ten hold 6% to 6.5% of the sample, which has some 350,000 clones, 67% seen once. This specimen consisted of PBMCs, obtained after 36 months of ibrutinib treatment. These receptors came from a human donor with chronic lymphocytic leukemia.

CDR3 residues: CSAIGRQSSYNEQFF. The CDR3 DNA reads TGCAGCGCCATAGGCAGGCAGAGCTCCTACAATGAGCAGTTCTTC. The V gene is TRBV29-1, the J gene TRBJ2-1; D gene uncertain. V dropped 7 bases and J dropped 0 bases, with 16 bases sitting between them. Germline assignment: CDR1 SQVTM and CDR2 ANQGSEA. CDR3 size: 15 residues.

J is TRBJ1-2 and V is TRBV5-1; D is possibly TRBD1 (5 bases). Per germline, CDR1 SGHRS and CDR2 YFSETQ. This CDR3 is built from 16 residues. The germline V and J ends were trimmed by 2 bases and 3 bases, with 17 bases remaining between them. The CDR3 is CASSFWGTKWDYGYTF. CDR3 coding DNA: TGCGCCAGCAGCTTTTGGGGCACCAAGTGGGACTATGGCTACACCTTC.

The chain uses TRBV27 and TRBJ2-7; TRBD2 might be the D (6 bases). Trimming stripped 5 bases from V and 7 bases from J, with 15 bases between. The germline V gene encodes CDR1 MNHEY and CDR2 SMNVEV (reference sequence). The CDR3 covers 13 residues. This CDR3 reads CASSPRSGREQYF. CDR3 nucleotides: TGTGCCAGCAGTCCCCGATCAGGGAGGGAGCAGTACTTC.

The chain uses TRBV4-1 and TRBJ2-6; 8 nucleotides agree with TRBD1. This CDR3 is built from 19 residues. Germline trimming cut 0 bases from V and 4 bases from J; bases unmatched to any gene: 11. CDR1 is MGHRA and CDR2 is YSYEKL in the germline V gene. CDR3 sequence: CASSQERGRGQAGANVLTF. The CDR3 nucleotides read TGCGCCAGCAGCCAAGAGCGGGGCAGGGGGCAAGCGGGGGCCAACGTCCTGACTTTC.

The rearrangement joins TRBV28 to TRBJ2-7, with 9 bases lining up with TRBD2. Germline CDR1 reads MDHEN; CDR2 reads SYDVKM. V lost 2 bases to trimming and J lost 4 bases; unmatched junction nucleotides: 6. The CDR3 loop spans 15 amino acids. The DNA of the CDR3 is TGTGCCAGCAGTTTACGGGCTAGCGGGATTTACGAGCAGTACTTC. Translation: CASSLRASGIYEQYF.

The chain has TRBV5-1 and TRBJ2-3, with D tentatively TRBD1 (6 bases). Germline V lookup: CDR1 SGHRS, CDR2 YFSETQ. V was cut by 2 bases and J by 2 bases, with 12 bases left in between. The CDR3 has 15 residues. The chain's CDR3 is CASSLGQKTTDTQYF. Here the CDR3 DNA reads TGCGCCAGCAGCTTAGGACAGAAAACCACAGATACGCAGTATTTT.

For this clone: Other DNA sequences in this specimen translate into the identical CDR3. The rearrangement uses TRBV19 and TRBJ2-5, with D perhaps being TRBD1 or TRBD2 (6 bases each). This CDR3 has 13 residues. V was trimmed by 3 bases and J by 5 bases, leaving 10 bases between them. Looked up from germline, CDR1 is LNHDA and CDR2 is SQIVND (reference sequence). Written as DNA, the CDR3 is TGTGCCAGTAGTATTCAAGGGGGGGAGACCCAGTACTTC. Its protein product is CASSIQGGETQYF.

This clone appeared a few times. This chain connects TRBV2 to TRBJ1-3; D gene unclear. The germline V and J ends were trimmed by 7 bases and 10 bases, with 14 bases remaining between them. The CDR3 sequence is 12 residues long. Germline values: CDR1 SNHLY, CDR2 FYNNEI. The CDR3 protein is CASKGFSGTIYF. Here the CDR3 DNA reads TGTGCCAGCAAGGGCTTTTCGGGAACCATATATTTT. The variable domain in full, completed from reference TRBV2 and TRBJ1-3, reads EPEVTQTPSHQVTQMGQEVILRCVPISNHLYFYWYRQILGQKVEFLVSFYNNEISEKSEIFDDQFSVERPDGSNFTLKIRSTKLEDSAMYFCASKGFSGTIYFGEGSWLTVV.

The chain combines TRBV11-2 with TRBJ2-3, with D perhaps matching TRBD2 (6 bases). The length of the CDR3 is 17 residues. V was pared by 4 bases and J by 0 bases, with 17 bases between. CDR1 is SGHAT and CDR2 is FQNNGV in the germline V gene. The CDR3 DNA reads TGTGCCAGCAGCTCAGAGGGACTCTACTGGAGCACAGATACGCAGTATTTT. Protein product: CASSSEGLYWSTDTQYF.

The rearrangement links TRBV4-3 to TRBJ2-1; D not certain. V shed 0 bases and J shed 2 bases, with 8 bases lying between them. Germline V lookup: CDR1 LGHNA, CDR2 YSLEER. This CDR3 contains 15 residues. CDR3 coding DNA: TGCGCCAGCAGCCAAGAAGAGACACCCTACAATGAGCAGTTCTTC. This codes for CASSQEETPYNEQFF.

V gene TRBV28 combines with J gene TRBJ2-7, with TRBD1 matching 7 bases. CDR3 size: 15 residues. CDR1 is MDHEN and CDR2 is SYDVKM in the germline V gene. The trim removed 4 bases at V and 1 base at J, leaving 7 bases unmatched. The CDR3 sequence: CASSSLRQGSYEQYF. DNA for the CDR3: TGTGCCAGCAGTTCCCTGAGACAGGGTTCCTACGAGCAGTACTTC.

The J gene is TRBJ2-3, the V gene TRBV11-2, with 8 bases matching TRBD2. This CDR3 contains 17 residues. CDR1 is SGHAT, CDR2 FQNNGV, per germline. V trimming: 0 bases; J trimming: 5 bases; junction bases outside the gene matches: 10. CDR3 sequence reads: CASSLDQAGSGIDTQYF. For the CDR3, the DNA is TGTGCCAGCAGCTTAGATCAGGCGGGTAGCGGGATAGATACGCAGTATTTT.

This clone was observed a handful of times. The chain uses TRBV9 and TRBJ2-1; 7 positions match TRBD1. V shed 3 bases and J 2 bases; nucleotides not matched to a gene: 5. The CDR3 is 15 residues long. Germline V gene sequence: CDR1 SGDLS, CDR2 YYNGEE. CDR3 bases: TGTGCCAGCAGCGCCCGGACAGGCCCCTACAATGAGCAGTTCTTC. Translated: CASSARTGPYNEQFF.

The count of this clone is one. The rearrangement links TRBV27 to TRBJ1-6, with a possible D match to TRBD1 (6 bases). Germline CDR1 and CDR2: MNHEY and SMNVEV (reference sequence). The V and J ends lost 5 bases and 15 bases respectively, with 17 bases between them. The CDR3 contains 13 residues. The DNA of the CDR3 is TGTGCCAGCAGTCCAGGAGGACAGCGAATCCTCCACTTT. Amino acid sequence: CASSPGGQRILHF.

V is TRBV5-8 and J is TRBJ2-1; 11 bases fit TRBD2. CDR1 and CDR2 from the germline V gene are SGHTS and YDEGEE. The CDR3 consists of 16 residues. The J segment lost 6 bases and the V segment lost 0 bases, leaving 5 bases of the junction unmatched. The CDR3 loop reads CASSLGNLAGGNEQFF. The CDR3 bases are TGTGCCAGCAGCTTGGGTAATCTAGCGGGGGGCAATGAGCAGTTCTTC.

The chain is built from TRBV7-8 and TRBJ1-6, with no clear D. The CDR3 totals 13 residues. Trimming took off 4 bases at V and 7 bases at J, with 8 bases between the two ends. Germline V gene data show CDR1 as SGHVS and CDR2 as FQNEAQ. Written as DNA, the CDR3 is TGTGCCAGCAGCTCTGGATCGAATTCACCCCTCCACTTT. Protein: CASSSGSNSPLHF.

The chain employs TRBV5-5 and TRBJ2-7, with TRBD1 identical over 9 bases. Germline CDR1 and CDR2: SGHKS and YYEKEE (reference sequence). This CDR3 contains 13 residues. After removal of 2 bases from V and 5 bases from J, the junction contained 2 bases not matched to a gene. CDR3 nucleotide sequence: TGTGCCAGCAGCTTACGGACAGGGGACGAGCAGTACTTC. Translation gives CASSLRTGDEQYF.

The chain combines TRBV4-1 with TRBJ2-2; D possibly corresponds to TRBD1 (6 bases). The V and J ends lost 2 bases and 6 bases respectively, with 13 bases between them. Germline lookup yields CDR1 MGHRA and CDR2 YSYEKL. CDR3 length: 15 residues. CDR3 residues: CASSQPTRGAGELFF. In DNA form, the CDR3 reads TGCGCCAGCAGCCAACCGACCAGGGGTGCCGGGGAGCTGTTTTTT.

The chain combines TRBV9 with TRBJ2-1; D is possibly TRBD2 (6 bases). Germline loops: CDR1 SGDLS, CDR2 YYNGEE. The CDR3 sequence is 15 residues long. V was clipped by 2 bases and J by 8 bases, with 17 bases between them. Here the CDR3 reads CASSVGGSGFYEQFF. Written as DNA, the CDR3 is TGTGCCAGCAGCGTCGGGGGATCGGGGTTCTATGAGCAGTTCTTC.

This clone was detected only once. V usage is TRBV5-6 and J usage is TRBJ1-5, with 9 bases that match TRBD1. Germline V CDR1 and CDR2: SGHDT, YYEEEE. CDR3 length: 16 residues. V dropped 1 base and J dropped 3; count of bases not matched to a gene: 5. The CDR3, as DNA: TGTGCCAGCAGCTTGTTGGGACAGGGCAACAATCAGCCCCAGCATTTT. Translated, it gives CASSLLGQGNNQPQHF. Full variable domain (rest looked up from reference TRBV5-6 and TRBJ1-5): DAGVTQSPTHLIKTRGQQVTLRCSPKSGHDTVSWYQQALGQGPQFIFQYYEEEERQRGNFPDRFSGHQFPNYSSELNVNALLLGDSALYLCASSLLGQGNNQPQHFGDGTRLSIL.

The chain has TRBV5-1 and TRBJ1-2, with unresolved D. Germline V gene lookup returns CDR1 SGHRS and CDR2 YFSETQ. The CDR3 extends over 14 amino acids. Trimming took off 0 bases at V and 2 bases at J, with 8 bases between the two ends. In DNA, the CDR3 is TGCGCCAGCAGCTTGGGGAGGTTGAACTATGGCTACACCTTC. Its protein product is CASSLGRLNYGYTF. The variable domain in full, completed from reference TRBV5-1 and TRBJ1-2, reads KAGVTQTPRYLIKTRGQQVTLSCSPISGHRSVSWYQQTPGQGLQFLFEYFSETQRNKGNFPGRFSGRQFSNSRSEMNVSTLELGDSALYLCASSLGRLNYGYTFGSGTRLTVV.

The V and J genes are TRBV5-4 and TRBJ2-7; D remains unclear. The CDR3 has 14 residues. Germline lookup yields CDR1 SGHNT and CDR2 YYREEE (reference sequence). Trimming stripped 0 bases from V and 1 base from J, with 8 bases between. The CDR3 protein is CASSLESRSYEQYF. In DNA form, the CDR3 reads TGTGCCAGCAGCTTGGAGTCGCGATCCTACGAGCAGTACTTC. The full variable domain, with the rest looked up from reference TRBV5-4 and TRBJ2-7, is ETGVTQSPTHLIKTRGQQVTLRCSSQSGHNTVSWYQQALGQGPQFIFQYYREEENGRGNFPPRFSGLQFPNYSSELNVNALELDDSALYLCASSLESRSYEQYFGPGTRLTVT.

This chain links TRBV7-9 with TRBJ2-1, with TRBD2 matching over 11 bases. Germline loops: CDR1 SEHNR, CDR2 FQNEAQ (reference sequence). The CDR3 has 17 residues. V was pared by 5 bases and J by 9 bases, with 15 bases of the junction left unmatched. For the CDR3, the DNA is TGTGCCAGCAGCCGACCTTCTTATAGCGGGAGGGCCTCTGAGCAGTTCTTC. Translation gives CASSRPSYSGRASEQFF.

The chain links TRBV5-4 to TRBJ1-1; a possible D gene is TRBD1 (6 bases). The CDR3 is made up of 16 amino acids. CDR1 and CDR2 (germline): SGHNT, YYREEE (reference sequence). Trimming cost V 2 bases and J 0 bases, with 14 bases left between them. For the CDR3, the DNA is TGTGCCAGCAGCTTAGGGGGGCCCCGCATGAACACTGAAGCTTTCTTT. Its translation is CASSLGGPRMNTEAFF.

DNA for the CDR3: TGCGCCAGCAGCTCTGCGACTGGCACAGATACGCAGTATTTT. It specifies CASSSATGTDTQYF. J is TRBJ2-3 and V is TRBV5-1; no clear D gene. Germline-derived CDR1 and CDR2 are SGHRS and YFSETQ. V shed 3 bases and J shed 1 base, with 9 bases lying between them. There are 14 residues in the CDR3.

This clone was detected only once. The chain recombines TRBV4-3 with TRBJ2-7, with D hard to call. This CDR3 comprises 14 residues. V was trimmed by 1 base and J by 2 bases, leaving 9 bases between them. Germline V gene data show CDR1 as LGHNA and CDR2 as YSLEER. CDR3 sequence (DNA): TGCGCCAGCAGCCAAGGTAGGCTGGCCTACGAGCAGTACTTC. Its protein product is CASSQGRLAYEQYF.

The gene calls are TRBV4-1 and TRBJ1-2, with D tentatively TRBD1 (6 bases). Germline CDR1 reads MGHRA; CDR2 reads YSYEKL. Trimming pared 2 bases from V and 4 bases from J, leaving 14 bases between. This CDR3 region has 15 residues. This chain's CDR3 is CASSQRQDGAYGYTF. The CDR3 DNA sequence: TGCGCCAGCAGCCAACGACAGGATGGGGCCTATGGCTACACCTTC.

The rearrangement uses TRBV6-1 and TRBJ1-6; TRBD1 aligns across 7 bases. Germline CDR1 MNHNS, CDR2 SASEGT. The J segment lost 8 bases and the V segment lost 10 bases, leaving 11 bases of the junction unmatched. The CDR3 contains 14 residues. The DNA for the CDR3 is TGTGCCACTTCGGACAGGATCAATCATTCACCCCTCCACTTT. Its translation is CATSDRINHSPLHF.

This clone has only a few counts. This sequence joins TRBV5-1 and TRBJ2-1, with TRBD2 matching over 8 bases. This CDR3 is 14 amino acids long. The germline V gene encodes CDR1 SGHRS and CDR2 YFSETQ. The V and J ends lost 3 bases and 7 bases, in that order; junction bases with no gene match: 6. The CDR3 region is CASSSGLEWNEQFF. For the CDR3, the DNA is TGCGCCAGCAGCTCGGGACTAGAATGGAATGAGCAGTTCTTC. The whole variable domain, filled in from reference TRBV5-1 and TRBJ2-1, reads KAGVTQTPRYLIKTRGQQVTLSCSPISGHRSVSWYQQTPGQGLQFLFEYFSETQRNKGNFPGRFSGRQFSNSRSEMNVSTLELGDSALYLCASSSGLEWNEQFFGPGTRLTVL.